This section outlines one TCR beta chain sequence together with its context. This specimen includes other DNA sequences encoding the same CDR3. Deep was the level at which the assay was run. The repertoire was sequenced with immunoSEQ multiplex PCR; TCRdb's copy has only in-frame clones and lacks some. The table records 850,000 to 1,200,000 clones, about 80% of them present only once. The germline V and J ends were trimmed by 6 bases and 6 bases, with 9 bases remaining between them. Germline values: CDR1 MNHEY, CDR2 SVGAGI. The CDR3 has 13 amino acids. This entry comes from a study of shared clonotypes between healthy human individuals. Study background: Plates per donor: three CD4 naive, three CD4 memory, two CD8 naive, one CD8 memory.

Partitioning of CD4+ cells yielded a CD45RA+ naive subset and a CD45RA-negative memory subset. The TCR comes from a man between 18 and 29 years old in good health. J is TRBJ1-6 and V is TRBV6-5; possibly TRBD1 for D (5 bases). Source material: memory CD4+ T cells sorted from blood. This sample's subset: CD45RA-negative fraction. Here the CDR3 DNA reads TGTGCCAGCAGCCAGGGCCGTAATTCACCCCTCCACTTT. As protein: CASSQGRNSPLHF.